Listed here are 10 T cell receptor beta chains from one sample, sequenced in a study of T-cell reconstitution after alpha-beta-depleted transplantation in children. A library of TCRbeta sequences, prepared with unique molecular identifiers, was generated. TCRdb reprocessed the PCR reads via MiXCR and lists one record per CDR3 protein. The table has 200,000 to 250,000 distinct CDR3 sequences, around 9.7% seen once; the top ten hold about 4.8%. The sequences come from PBMCs from the stem cell graft donor, collected from the stem cell graft. The receptors originated from a human donor who donated a stem cell graft to a child with SCID.

In this sample, this clonotype turned up many times. This rearrangement joins TRBV7-9 to TRBJ2-5; D is perhaps TRBD1 (5 bases). The V gene lost 10 bases and the J gene lost 1 base, with 16 bases spanning the gap. This CDR3 is built from 14 residues. Germline CDR1 is SEHNR and CDR2 is FQNEAQ (reference sequence). CDR3 sequence reads: CAMQEGALQETQYF. CDR3 DNA sequence: TGTGCCATGCAAGAAGGGGCACTCCAAGAGACCCAGTACTTC.

This clonotype was detected many times. The chain combines TRBV10-3 with TRBJ1-3; no reliable D call. In germline, CDR1 is ENHRY, CDR2 SYGVKD. The germline V and J ends were trimmed by 3 bases and 0 bases, with 12 bases remaining between them. This CDR3 is built from 16 residues. CDR3 region: CAISEQLTPSGNTIYF. In nucleotides, the CDR3 is TGTGCCATCAGTGAACAGCTCACCCCCTCTGGAAACACCATATATTTT.

This clonotype occurred many times. This sequence joins TRBV7-9 and TRBJ1-6, with unresolved D. The V and J ends lost 2 bases and 7 bases respectively, with 15 bases between them. Germline CDR1 and CDR2: SEHNR and FQNEAQ (reference sequence). The CDR3 totals 16 residues. CDR3 nucleotide sequence: TGTGCCAGCAGCTTAATTGGACCTACTCGGAATTCACCCCTCCACTTT. It yields the protein CASSLIGPTRNSPLHF. The variable domain in full, completed from reference TRBV7-9 and TRBJ1-6, reads DTGVSQNPRHKITKRGQNVTFRCDPISEHNRLYWYRQTLGQGPEFLTYFQNEAQLEKSRLLSDRFSAERPKGSFSTLEIQRTEQGDSAMYLCASSLIGPTRNSPLHFGNGTRLTVT.

The table lists this clonotype with many counts. This chain joins TRBV7-7 and TRBJ2-7; D assignment may be TRBD1 or TRBD2 (5 bases each). V lost 5 bases and J lost 4, with 12 bases in between. This CDR3 contains 13 residues. The germline V gene has CDR1 SSHAT and CDR2 FNYEAQ (reference sequence). The CDR3 nucleotides are TGTGCCAGCAGCCCTGGGGGAAAATACGAGCAGTACTTC. This translates into CASSPGGKYEQYF. The whole variable domain, filled in from reference TRBV7-7 and TRBJ2-7, reads GAGVSQSPRYKVTKRGQDVTLRCDPISSHATLYWYQQALGQGPEFLTYFNYEAQPDKSGLPSDRFSAERPEGSISTLTIQRTEQRDSAMYRCASSPGGKYEQYFGPGTRLTVT.

The sample holds a few counts of this clonotype. The J gene is TRBJ2-1, the V gene TRBV3-1; D call uncertain. Germline V gene data show CDR1 as LGHDT and CDR2 as YNNKEL (reference sequence). This CDR3 is 17 amino acids long. The V end was cut by 0 bases, the J end by 0 bases, with 12 bases between. DNA of the CDR3: TGTGCCAGCAGCCAAGAGGACGGCGTGAGCTCCTACAATGAGCAGTTCTTC. Its protein product is CASSQEDGVSSYNEQFF.

This clonotype was counted many times. The chain has TRBV7-9 and TRBJ1-5; D is unclear. The CDR3 extends over 13 amino acids. Germline loops: CDR1 SEHNR, CDR2 FQNEAQ (reference sequence). V lost 1 base and J 7 bases, leaving 8 bases between the germline ends. CDR3 coding DNA: TGTGCCAGCAGCTTAGGGGTAACCCAGCCCCAGCATTTT. Translation gives CASSLGVTQPQHF.

This clonotype came up many times. The chain combines TRBV5-1 with TRBJ2-7, with D tentatively TRBD1 or TRBD2 (5 bases each). V was cut by 3 bases and J by 2 bases, with 12 bases left in between. CDR3 length: 14 residues. Germline assignment: CDR1 SGHRS and CDR2 YFSETQ. In DNA, the CDR3 is TGCGCCAGCAGCTGGGACCGGAAGCCCTACGAGCAGTACTTC. The encoded protein is CASSWDRKPYEQYF.

In this sample, this clonotype turned up many times. The chain recombines TRBV28 with TRBJ2-3, with D unclear. The CDR3 runs to 15 residues. V was shortened by 6 bases and J by 7 bases, with 20 bases between the two germline ends. Germline values: CDR1 MDHEN, CDR2 SYDVKM. The CDR3 region is CASSPSVTGFHTQYF. CDR3 coding DNA: TGTGCCAGCAGCCCGTCGGTGACCGGCTTCCATACGCAGTATTTT.

This clonotype was seen at least ten times. V gene TRBV12-3 or TRBV12-4 combines with J gene TRBJ1-2; the match to TRBD1 covers 10 bases. J lost 4 bases, V lost 5 bases, and 4 bases had no gene match. The CDR3 is 14 amino acids. Here the CDR3 reads CASSAGTGVYGYTF. The DNA of the CDR3 is TGTGCCAGCAGTGCCGGGACAGGGGTCTATGGCTACACCTTC.

The rearrangement links TRBV18 to TRBJ2-1; no clear D. Germline CDR1 KGHSH, CDR2 LQKENI. This CDR3 is built from 14 residues. V was clipped by 3 bases and J by 2 bases, with 8 bases between them. The CDR3 sequence is CASSPDPTYNEQFF. Written as DNA, the CDR3 is TGTGCCAGCTCACCGGACCCGACCTACAATGAGCAGTTCTTC.